Shown below are 10 T cell receptor beta chains from a single sample sequenced in a study of PD-L1 blockade in urothelial cancer. Time point of the sample: pretreatment peripheral blood. Some clones are missing from TCRdb's copy, which holds only in-frame ones; the method was immunoSEQ multiplex PCR. This table holds around 60,000 clones, 80% to 85% found once. Specimen: PBMCs, collected around atezolizumab (anti-PD-L1) treatment. These receptors originate from a man between 70 and 80 years old with urothelial cancer.

This rearrangement joins TRBV29-1 to TRBJ1-3; D gene uncertain. Trimming pared 7 bases from V and 0 bases from J, leaving 13 bases between. CDR3 length: 14 amino acids. CDR1 is SQVTM and CDR2 is ANQGSEA in the germline V gene. CDR3 region: CSGATTLSGNTIYF. The CDR3 DNA follows: TGCAGCGGAGCGACTACCCTCTCTGGAAACACCATATATTTT. The full variable domain, its missing parts supplied by reference TRBV29-1 and TRBJ1-3, is SAVISQKPSRDICQRGTSLTIQCQVDSQVTMMFWYRQQPGQSLTLIATANQGSEATYESGFVIDKFPISRPNLTFSTLTVSNMSPEDSSIYLCSGATTLSGNTIYFGEGSWLTVV.

In nucleotides, the CDR3 is TGCGCCAGCAGCCAAGTACAGGGGGGCTACGAGCAGTACTTC. Translation gives CASSQVQGGYEQYF. This chain uses TRBV4-1 with TRBJ2-7; TRBD1 matches 8 bases. Germline V gene lookup returns CDR1 MGHRA and CDR2 YSYEKL. The CDR3 covers 14 residues. Trimming at V came to 1 base and at J to 3 bases, leaving 2 bases not matched to a gene.

The V call is TRBV4-1, the J call TRBJ2-7; 15 bases agree with TRBD2. The CDR3 runs 17 residues. V was clipped by 0 bases and J by 2 bases; unmatched bases: 2. The germline V gene has CDR1 MGHRA and CDR2 YSYEKL. The CDR3 region has the DNA TGCGCCAGCAGCCAAGAGGGACTAGCGGGAGGAACCTACGAGCAGTACTTC. Amino acids: CASSQEGLAGGTYEQYF.

The genes are TRBV5-4 and TRBJ2-1; D may be TRBD2 (7 bases). This CDR3 is built from 14 residues. The germline gives CDR1 SGHNT, CDR2 YYREEE (reference sequence). Trimming pared 4 bases from V and 4 bases from J, leaving 12 bases between. The CDR3 bases are TGTGCCAGCAGCCGAGGGGGGGAATACAATGAGCAGTTCTTC. Encoded protein: CASSRGGEYNEQFF.

V and J are TRBV11-2 and TRBJ2-7, with TRBD2 identical over 8 bases. The germline CDR1 and CDR2 sequences are SGHAT and FQNNGV. This CDR3 has 14 residues. With 5 bases clipped from V and 4 bases from J, the junction kept 7 bases outside the gene matches. The CDR3 is CASSLSGAGYEQYF. The CDR3 nucleotides are TGTGCCAGCAGCCTTAGCGGGGCTGGGTACGAGCAGTACTTC.

This chain joins TRBV6-6 and TRBJ1-5, with a weak D call TRBD1 (5 bases). V was pared by 6 bases and J by 4 bases, with 10 bases between. The V gene's germline CDR1 is MNHNY and CDR2 SVGAGI (reference sequence). There are 13 residues in the CDR3. The CDR3, as DNA: TGTGCCAGCAGCTCCAGGGAAAATCAGCCCCAGCATTTT. It codes for CASSSRENQPQHF.

This rearrangement joins TRBV2 to TRBJ2-3; TRBD1 aligns across 7 bases. V lost 6 bases to trimming and J lost 4 bases; unmatched junction nucleotides: 7. The germline V gene has CDR1 SNHLY and CDR2 FYNNEI. The CDR3 has 14 residues. CDR3 protein: CASSVGTASDTQYF. CDR3 DNA sequence: TGTGCCAGCAGCGTGGGGACAGCGTCAGATACGCAGTATTTT.

The chain combines TRBV18 with TRBJ2-7; 9 nucleotides align to TRBD1. Trimming cost V 3 bases and J 4 bases; bases outside gene matches: 4. The CDR3 runs to 14 residues. Per germline, CDR1 KGHSH and CDR2 LQKENI. DNA for the CDR3: TGTGCCAGCTCACCCCGGGACAGGGTTTACGAGCAGTACTTC. Translating it yields CASSPRDRVYEQYF.

V gene TRBV27 combines with J gene TRBJ2-1; D may be TRBD2 (6 bases). Trimming shortened V by 0 bases and J by 12 bases, and 15 bases separated the two germline ends. There are 14 residues in the CDR3. Germline values: CDR1 MNHEY, CDR2 SMNVEV (reference sequence). CDR3 DNA: TGTGCCAGCAGTTTATCGAATCGGGGGACCGGGCAGTTCTTC. Its protein is CASSLSNRGTGQFF.

This chain connects TRBV5-8 to TRBJ1-2; 7 bases line up with TRBD1. J gave up 0 bases and V 1 base, and 6 bases lay outside the gene matches. CDR3 length equals 16 residues. From germline, CDR1 is SGHTS and CDR2 YDEGEE. The CDR3 reads CASSLRGQRANYGYTF. DNA of the CDR3: TGTGCCAGCAGCTTGAGGGGGCAACGGGCTAACTATGGCTACACCTTC.